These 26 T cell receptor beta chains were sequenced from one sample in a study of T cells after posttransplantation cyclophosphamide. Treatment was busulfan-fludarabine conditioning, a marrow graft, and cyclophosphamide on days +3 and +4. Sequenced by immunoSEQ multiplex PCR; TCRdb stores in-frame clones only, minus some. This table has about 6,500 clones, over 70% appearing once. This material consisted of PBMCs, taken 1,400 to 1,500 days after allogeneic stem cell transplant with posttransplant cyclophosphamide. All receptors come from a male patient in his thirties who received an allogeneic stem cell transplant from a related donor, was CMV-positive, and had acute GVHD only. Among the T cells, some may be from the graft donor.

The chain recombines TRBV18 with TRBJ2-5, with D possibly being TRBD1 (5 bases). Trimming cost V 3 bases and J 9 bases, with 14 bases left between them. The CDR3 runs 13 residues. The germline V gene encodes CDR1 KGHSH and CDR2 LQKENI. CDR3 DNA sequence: TGTGCCAGCTCACCGGACATGGAGTCGGCCCAGTACTTC. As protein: CASSPDMESAQYF.

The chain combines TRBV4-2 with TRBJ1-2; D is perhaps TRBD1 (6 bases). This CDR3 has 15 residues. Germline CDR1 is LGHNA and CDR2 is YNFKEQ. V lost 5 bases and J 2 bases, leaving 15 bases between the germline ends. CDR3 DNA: TGTGCCAGCAGCATCAGACAGGAGATAAACTATGGCTACACCTTC. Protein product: CASSIRQEINYGYTF.

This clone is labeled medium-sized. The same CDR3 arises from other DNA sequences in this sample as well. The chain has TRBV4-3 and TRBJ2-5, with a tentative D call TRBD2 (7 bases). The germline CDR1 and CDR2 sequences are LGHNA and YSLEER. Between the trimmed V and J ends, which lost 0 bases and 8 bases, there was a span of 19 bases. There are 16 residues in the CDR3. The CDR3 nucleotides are TGCGCCAGCAGCCAAGAGGAAGGCGGGGGCTCGGAAACCCAGTACTTC. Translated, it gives CASSQEEGGGSETQYF.

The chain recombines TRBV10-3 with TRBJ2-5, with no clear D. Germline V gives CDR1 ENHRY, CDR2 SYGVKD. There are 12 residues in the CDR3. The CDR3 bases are TGTGCGACAAATGAAGGAAGGGAGACCCAGTACTTC. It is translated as CATNEGRETQYF.

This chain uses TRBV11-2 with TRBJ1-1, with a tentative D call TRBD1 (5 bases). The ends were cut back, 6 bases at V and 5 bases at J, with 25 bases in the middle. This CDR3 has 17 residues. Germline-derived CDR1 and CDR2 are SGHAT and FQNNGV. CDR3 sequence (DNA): TGTGCCAGCAGTCTTCGCCAGGGAGGGCAGGGTGGGACTGAAGCTTTCTTT. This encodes CASSLRQGGQGGTEAFF.

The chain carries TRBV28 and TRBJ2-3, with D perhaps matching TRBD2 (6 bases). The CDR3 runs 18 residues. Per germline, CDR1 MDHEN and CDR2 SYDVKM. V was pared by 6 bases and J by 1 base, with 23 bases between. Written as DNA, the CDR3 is TGTGCCAGCAGGACCCCCGTGTTGCGCGGGGACCGCACAGATACGCAGTATTTT. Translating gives CASRTPVLRGDRTDTQYF.

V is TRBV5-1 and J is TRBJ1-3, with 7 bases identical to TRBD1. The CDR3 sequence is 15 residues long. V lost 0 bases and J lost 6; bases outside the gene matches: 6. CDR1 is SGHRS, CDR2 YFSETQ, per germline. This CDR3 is CASSLAMDRLNTIYF. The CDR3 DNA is TGCGCCAGCAGCTTGGCCATGGACAGGTTAAACACCATATATTTT.

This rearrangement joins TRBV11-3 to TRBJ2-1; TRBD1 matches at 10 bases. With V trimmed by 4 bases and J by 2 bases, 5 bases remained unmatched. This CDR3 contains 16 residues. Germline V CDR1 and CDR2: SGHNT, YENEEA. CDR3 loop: CASSSSGTGAYNEQFF. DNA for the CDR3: TGTGCCAGCAGCTCCTCCGGGACAGGGGCCTACAATGAGCAGTTCTTC.

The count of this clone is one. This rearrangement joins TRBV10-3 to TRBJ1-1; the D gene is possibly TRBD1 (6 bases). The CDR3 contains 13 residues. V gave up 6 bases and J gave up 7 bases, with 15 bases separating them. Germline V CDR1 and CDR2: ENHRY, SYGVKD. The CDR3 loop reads CAISNRQALEAFF. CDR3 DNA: TGTGCCATCAGCAACCGACAGGCTCTTGAAGCTTTCTTT.

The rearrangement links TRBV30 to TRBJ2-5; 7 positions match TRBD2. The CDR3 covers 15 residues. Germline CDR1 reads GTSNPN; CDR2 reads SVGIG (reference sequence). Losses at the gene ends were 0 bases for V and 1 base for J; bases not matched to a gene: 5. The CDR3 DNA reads TGTGCCTGGAGTGTACCCGGGAGGTCCCAAGAGACCCAGTACTTC. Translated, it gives CAWSVPGRSQETQYF.

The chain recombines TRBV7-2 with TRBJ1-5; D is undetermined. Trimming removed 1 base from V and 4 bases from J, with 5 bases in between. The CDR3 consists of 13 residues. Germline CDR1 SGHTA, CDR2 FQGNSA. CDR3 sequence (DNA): TGTGCCAGCAGCTTAGAATCAAATCAGCCCCAGCATTTT. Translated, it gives CASSLESNQPQHF.

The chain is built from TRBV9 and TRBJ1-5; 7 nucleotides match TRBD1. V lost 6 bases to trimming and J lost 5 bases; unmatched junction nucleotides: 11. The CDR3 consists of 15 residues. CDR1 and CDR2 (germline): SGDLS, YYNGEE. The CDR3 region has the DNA TGTGCCAGCAACGGTTTGGGCAGGGGGGATCAGCCCCAGCATTTT. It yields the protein CASNGLGRGDQPQHF.

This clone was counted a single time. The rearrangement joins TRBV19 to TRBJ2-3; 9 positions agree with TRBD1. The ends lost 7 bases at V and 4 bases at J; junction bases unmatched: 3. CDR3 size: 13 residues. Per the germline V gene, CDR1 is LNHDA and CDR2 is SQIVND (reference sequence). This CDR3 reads CASTGQGADTQYF. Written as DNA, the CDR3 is TGTGCCAGTACGGGACAGGGAGCAGATACGCAGTATTTT.

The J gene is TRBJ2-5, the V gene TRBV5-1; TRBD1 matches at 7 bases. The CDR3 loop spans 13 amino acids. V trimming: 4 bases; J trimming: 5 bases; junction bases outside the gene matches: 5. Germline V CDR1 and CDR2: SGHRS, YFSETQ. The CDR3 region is CASSVQGLETQYF. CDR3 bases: TGCGCCAGCAGCGTACAGGGGTTGGAGACCCAGTACTTC.

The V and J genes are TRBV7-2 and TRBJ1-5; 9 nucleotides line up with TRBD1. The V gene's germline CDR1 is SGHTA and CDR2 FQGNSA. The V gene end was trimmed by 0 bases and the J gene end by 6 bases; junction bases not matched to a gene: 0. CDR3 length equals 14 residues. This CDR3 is CASSLAGQGQPQHF. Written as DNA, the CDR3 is TGTGCCAGCAGCTTAGCGGGACAGGGTCAGCCCCAGCATTTT.

The CDR3 coding sequence is TGTGCCAGCAGCTTGGCCCAGGTCAGCAATCAGCCCCAGCATTTT. It is translated as CASSLAQVSNQPQHF. The chain employs TRBV5-6 and TRBJ1-5; no clear D. The CDR3 is made up of 15 amino acids. V shed 0 bases and J shed 1 base, with 8 bases lying between them. CDR1 is SGHDT, CDR2 YYEEEE, per germline.

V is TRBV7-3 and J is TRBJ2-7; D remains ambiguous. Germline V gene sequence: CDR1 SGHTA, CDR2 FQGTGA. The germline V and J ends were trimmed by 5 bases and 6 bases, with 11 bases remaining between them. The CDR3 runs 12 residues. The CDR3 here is CASSHTGGEQYF. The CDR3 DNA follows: TGTGCCAGCAGCCATACGGGTGGCGAGCAGTACTTC.

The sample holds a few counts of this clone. The CDR3 bases are TGTGCCAGTAATAGTCCCGGGAAAGGGTATCAGCCCCAGCATTTT. This gives the protein CASNSPGKGYQPQHF. The V gene is TRBV19, the J gene TRBJ1-5; D call uncertain. Trimming removed 7 bases at V and 5 bases at J, with 18 bases between. This CDR3 comprises 15 residues. Looked up from germline, CDR1 is LNHDA and CDR2 is SQIVND (reference sequence).

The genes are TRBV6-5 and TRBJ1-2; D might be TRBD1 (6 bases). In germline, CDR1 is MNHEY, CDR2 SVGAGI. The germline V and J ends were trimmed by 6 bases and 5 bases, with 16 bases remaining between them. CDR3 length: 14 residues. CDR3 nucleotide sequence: TGTGCCAGCAGACCCAGACAGGCTCAGTATGGCTACACCTTC. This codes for CASRPRQAQYGYTF.

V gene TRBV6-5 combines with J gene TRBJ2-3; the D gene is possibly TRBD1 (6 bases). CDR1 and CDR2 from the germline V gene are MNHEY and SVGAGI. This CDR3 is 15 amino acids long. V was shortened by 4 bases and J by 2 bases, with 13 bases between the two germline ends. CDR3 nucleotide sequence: TGTGCCAGCAGTTTGTGGGGGCGAGACACAGATACGCAGTATTTT. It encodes CASSLWGRDTDTQYF.

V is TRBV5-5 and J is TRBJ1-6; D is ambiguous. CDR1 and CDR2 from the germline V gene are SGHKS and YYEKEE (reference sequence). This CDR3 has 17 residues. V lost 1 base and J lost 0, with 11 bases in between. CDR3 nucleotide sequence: TGTGCCAGCAGCTTGATATCGGCTAGCTCCTATAATTCACCCCTCCACTTT. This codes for CASSLISASSYNSPLHF. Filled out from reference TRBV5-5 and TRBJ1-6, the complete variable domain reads DAGVTQSPTHLIKTRGQQVTLRCSPISGHKSVSWYQQVLGQGPQFIFQYYEKEERGRGNFPDRFSARQFPNYSSELNVNALLLGDSALYLCASSLISASSYNSPLHFGNGTRLTVT.

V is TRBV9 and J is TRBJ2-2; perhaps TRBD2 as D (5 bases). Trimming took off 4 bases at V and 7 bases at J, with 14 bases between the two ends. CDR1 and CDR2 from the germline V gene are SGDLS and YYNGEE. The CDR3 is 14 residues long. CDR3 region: CASSKGGWDGELFF. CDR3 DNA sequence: TGTGCCAGCAGCAAAGGAGGCTGGGACGGGGAGCTGTTTTTT.

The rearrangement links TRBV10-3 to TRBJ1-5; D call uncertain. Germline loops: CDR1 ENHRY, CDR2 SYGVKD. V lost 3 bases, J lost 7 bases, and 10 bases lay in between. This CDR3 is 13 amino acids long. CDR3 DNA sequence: TGTGCCATCAGTGACCTTAAGGAGCAGCCCCAGCATTTT. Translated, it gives CAISDLKEQPQHF.

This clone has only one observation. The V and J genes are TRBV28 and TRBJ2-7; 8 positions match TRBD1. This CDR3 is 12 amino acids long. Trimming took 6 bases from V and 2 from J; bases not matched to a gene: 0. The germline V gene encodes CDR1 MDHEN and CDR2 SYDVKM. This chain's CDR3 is CASRTGAYEQYF. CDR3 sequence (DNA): TGTGCCAGCAGGACAGGGGCCTACGAGCAGTACTTC.

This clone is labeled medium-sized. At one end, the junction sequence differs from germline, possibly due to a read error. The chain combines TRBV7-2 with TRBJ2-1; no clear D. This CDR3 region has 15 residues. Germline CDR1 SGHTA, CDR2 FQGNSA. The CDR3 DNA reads TGTGCCAGCAGCTTTTACAGCAGCTCCTATAATGAGCAGTTCTTC. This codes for CASSFYSSSYNEQFF.

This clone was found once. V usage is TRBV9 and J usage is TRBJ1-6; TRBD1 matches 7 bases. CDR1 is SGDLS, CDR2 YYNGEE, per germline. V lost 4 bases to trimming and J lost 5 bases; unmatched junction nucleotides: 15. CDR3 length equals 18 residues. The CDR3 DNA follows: TGTGCCAGCAGCCCCCGCCCATCCGGGACAGACAATAATTCACCCCTCCACTTT. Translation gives CASSPRPSGTDNNSPLHF.